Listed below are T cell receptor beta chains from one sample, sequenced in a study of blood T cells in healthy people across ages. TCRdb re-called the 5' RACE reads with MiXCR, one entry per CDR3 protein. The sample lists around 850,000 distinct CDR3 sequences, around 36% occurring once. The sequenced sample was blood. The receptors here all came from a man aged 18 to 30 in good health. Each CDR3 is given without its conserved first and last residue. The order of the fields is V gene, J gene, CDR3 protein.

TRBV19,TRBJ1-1,ASSTVTEAF
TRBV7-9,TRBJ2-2,ASSPNRFGELF
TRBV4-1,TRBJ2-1,ASSQGQGSSYNEQF
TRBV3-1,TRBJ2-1,ASSPQGFDEQF
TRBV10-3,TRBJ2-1,AIMGGVYKEQF
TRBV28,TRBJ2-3,ASSGRDRYTDTQY
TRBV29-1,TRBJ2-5,SAGTGSQETQY
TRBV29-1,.,SVEKGQKNIQY
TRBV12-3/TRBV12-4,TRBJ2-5,ASSFADQETQY
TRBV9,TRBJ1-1,ASSDGGGTEAF
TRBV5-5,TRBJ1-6,ASSLDTSPPALH
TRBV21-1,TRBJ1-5,ASSKEAGQVVNSNQPQH
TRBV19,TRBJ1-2,ASSSNSGGGYGYT
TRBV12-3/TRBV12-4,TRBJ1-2,ASSPAGRGHPNYGYT
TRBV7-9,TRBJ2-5,ASSPRGLDNEQY
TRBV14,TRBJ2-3,ASSRADFVTDTQY
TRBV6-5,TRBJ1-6,ASSYWQGNNSPLH
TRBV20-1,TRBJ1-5,SATPGQGAHQPQH
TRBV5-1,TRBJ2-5,ASSLPSGQETQY
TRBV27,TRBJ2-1,ASSLSIWDRGGNEQF
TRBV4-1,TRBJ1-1,ASSQDGRDTEAF
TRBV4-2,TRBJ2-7,ASSQDGVTFVYEQY
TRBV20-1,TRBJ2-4,SAQGARAKNIQY
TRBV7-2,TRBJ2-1,ASSLVAGVAYNEQF
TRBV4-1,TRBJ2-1,ASSQELAGVINEQF
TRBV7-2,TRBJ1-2,ASSLVFKPDYGYT
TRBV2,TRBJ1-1,ASRDARPEAF
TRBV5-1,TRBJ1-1,ASSLANSEAF
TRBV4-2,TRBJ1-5,ASSQIGLNQPQH
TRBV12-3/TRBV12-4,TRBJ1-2,ASSLGGPQNYGYT
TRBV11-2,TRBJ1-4,ASNARTATNEKLF
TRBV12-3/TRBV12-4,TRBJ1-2,ASSWTGEYGYT
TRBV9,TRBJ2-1,ASAVWDASYNEQF
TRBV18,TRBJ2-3,ASSRSNRDRGLNADTQY
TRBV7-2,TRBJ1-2,ASSLDREHGYT
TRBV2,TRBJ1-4,ASSGKTDRNEKLF
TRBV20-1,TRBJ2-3,SARSGGQGGRTDTQY
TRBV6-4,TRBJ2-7,ASSALAGAYNEQY
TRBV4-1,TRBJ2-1,ASSHERAYNEQF
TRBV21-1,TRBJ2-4,ASSMPQGSRIGAKNIQY
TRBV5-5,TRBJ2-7,ASSPVGTITYEQY
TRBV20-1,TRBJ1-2,SATSLDGYT
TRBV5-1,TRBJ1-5,ASRPDSNQPQH
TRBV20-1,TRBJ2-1,SARGTSGGAGPSYNEQF
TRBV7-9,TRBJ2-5,ASSLEGVSNEQY
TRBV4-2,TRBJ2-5,ASSQGGPGANQETQY
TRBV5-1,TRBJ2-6,ASSLVSDTSGANVLT
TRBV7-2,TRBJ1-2,ASSPWTGDGYT
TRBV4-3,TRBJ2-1,ACSQDLTGQGFYNEQF
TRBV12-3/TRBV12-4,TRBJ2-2,ASSLNRVGGELF